The TCR beta chain described here comes from a study of T cell responses to AZD1222 COVID-19 vaccine. Study results and caveats: Donors were mostly white British, more females; clonal diversity possibly underestimated. Spike-specific TCR breadth rose after two AZD1222 doses, and depth rose as well. Reports indicate that nearly half of spike-specific TCRs are directed at unmutated variant regions.

J was trimmed by 10 bases and V by 3 bases; bases with no gene match: 10. This CDR3 is built from 16 residues. Per the germline V gene, CDR1 is MNHEY and CDR2 is SMNVEV (reference sequence). A remark on this clone: The antigen is unknown.

The protocol was immunoSEQ multiplex PCR, while the TCRdb copy is restricted to in-frame clones and leaves out a portion. The sample lists 120,000 to 150,000 clones, more than 75% occurring once. This TCR came from an adult in good health. The chain uses TRBV27 and TRBJ2-1, with 12 nucleotides matching TRBD2. The source material was peripheral blood, sampled on day 0 of AZD1222 vaccination. The CDR3 DNA reads TGTGCCAGCAGTTTTGACCCTAGCGGGAGGGTGGAAGAGCAGTTCTTC. Translated: CASSFDPSGRVEEQFF.